What follows are 13 T cell receptor beta chains derived from one specimen sequenced in a study of cytomegalovirus exposure and HLA in healthy donors. PCR primers comprised 60 Vbeta and 13 Jbeta primers. Repertoires were generated with immunoSEQ multiplex PCR, while TCRdb's copy carries only in-frame clones and drops some. The sample lists some 110,000 clones; 60% to 80% were seen once. The source material was PBMCs. The receptor set was obtained from a man younger than 40 in good health and CMV-seronegative.

A word on this clone: Mismatch with germline at one junction end may stem from a read error. The rearrangement uses TRBV7-7 and TRBJ2-6; 8 bases are shared with TRBD1. Germline values: CDR1 SSHAT, CDR2 FNYEAQ (reference sequence). CDR3 length: 16 residues. The DNA for the CDR3 is TGTGCTAGCAGCTTAGGGACAGGCGGTGGGGCCAACGTCCTGACTTTC. Translating gives CASSLGTGGGANVLTF.

The rearrangement links TRBV28 to TRBJ1-2; D is perhaps TRBD1 (5 bases). The germline gives CDR1 MDHEN, CDR2 SYDVKM. The V gene lost 7 bases and the J gene lost 0 bases, with 6 bases spanning the gap. The CDR3 totals 12 residues. The CDR3 DNA follows: TGTGCCAGCAAGGACACTAACTATGGCTACACCTTC. As protein: CASKDTNYGYTF.

The chain links TRBV5-1 to TRBJ2-7; 8 bases align to TRBD2. The V and J ends lost 0 bases and 0 bases, in that order; junction bases with no gene match: 2. CDR1 SGHRS and CDR2 YFSETQ come from the germline V gene. This CDR3 region has 15 residues. CDR3 nucleotides: TGCGCCAGCAGCTTGGTTACTAGCGGCTCCTACGAGCAGTACTTC. It encodes CASSLVTSGSYEQYF.

In this sample, this clone turned up a few times. The V gene is TRBV5-5, the J gene TRBJ2-7, with D unclear. Germline-derived CDR1 and CDR2 are SGHKS and YYEKEE (reference sequence). The V end was cut by 2 bases, the J end by 0 bases, with 9 bases between. The CDR3 sequence is 14 residues long. The chain's CDR3 is CASSLVERSYEQYF. The DNA of the CDR3 is TGTGCCAGCAGCTTAGTTGAGCGCTCCTACGAGCAGTACTTC.

The V gene is TRBV25-1, the J gene TRBJ1-3, with 7 bases aligning to TRBD1. Looked up from germline, CDR1 is MGHDK and CDR2 is SYGVNS. V was clipped by 3 bases and J by 1 base; unmatched bases: 12. The CDR3 spans 18 residues. The CDR3 coding sequence is TGTGCCAGCAGTGACAAAACAGGGGCCGGCGGGTCTGGAAACACCATATATTTT. This codes for CASSDKTGAGGSGNTIYF.

This clone was seen only once. The J gene is TRBJ2-4, the V gene TRBV19, with D possibly matching TRBD2 (6 bases). This CDR3 region has 15 residues. Germline values: CDR1 LNHDA, CDR2 SQIVND (reference sequence). Trimming stripped 1 base from V and 2 bases from J, with 9 bases between. DNA for the CDR3: TGTGCCAGTAGTATAGGGGACTTTTCCAAAAACATTCAGTACTTC. Translation gives CASSIGDFSKNIQYF. Full variable domain (outside the CDR3, taken from reference TRBV19 and TRBJ2-4): DGGITQSPKYLFRKEGQNVTLSCEQNLNHDAMYWYRQDPGQGLRLIYYSQIVNDFQKGDIAEGYSVSREKKESFPLTVTSAQKNPTAFYLCASSIGDFSKNIQYFGAGTRLSVL.

This clone was recorded a few times. V and J are TRBV27 and TRBJ2-7; weak D call: TRBD1 (5 bases). The V end lost 5 bases, the J end lost 5 bases, and 22 bases lay between the germline ends. CDR3 length equals 16 residues. Germline values: CDR1 MNHEY, CDR2 SMNVEV (reference sequence). CDR3 sequence reads: CASSPTLGAPSHEQYF. As DNA, the CDR3 is TGTGCCAGCAGTCCTACCTTAGGGGCTCCATCCCACGAGCAGTACTTC.

This clone was found once. The V gene is TRBV7-2, the J gene TRBJ1-5; 8 nucleotides align to TRBD1. The ends lost 3 bases at V and 7 bases at J; junction bases unmatched: 17. Looked up from germline, CDR1 is SGHTA and CDR2 is FQGNSA. The CDR3 length is 18 residues. CDR3 coding DNA: TGTGCCAGCAGCTTCAGAACCGGGACAGGTTTTCGTGCGCAGCCCCAGCATTTT. Translated, it gives CASSFRTGTGFRAQPQHF.

This chain connects TRBV7-3 to TRBJ1-1; 7 nucleotides agree with TRBD1. Trimming removed 3 bases from V and 0 bases from J; junction bases left unmatched: 1. The CDR3 is made up of 14 amino acids. From germline, CDR1 is SGHTA and CDR2 FQGTGA. The CDR3 here is CASSLGQMNTEAFF. The CDR3 DNA is TGTGCCAGCAGCTTGGGACAGATGAACACTGAAGCTTTCTTT.

The chain links TRBV14 to TRBJ2-5; 13 positions match TRBD2. The J call may be wrong; the DNA end is better matched by TRBJ2-7. From germline, CDR1 is SGHDN and CDR2 FVKESK. This CDR3 is built from 15 residues. CDR3 coding DNA: TGTGCCAGCAGCCTGGGACTAGCGGGGACCTACGAGCAGTACTTC. Translation gives CASSLGLAGTYEQYF.

This chain links TRBV7-9 with TRBJ2-5; 11 bases align to TRBD2. The germline CDR1 and CDR2 sequences are SEHNR and FQNEAQ (reference sequence). This CDR3 region has 14 residues. The V segment lost 8 bases and the J segment 2 bases; nucleotides outside the gene matches: 4. CDR3 coding DNA: TGTGCCAGCTTACTAGCGGGAGTTCAAGAGACCCAGTACTTC. Translated: CASLLAGVQETQYF.

V usage is TRBV30 and J usage is TRBJ2-7; perhaps TRBD2 as D (6 bases). This CDR3 has 10 amino acids. V lost 5 bases and J lost 7, with 9 bases in between. CDR1 GTSNPN and CDR2 SVGIG come from the germline V gene (reference sequence). The CDR3 sequence: CAWGGKEQYF. CDR3 coding DNA: TGTGCCTGGGGGGGGAAAGAGCAGTACTTC.

This chain uses TRBV29-1 with TRBJ2-5; D is perhaps TRBD2 (6 bases). CDR1 and CDR2 from the germline V gene are SQVTM and ANQGSEA. V gave up 1 base and J gave up 6 bases, with 12 bases separating them. The CDR3 is 13 residues long. CDR3 region: CSVEGSGAKTQYF. The DNA for the CDR3 is TGCAGCGTTGAAGGTAGCGGAGCGAAGACCCAGTACTTC.